One sample yielded the 15 T cell receptor beta chains listed below, sequenced in a study of blood T cell repertoires in COVID-19 (TCRdb year 2020). The library was produced with the immunoSEQ multiplex PCR assay. The table was pulled from immuneACCESS by TCRdb, which kept in-frame rearrangements only. Such tables lose some clones; where checked, under half of the loss comes from unresolved V genes, and the rest has no known cause. The sample profile shows some 150,000 clones; less than 90% of them were found once. The ten biggest clones cover about 10% of the sample. Material for sequencing was peripheral blood. Receptor source: a woman aged 60-75 years with COVID-19, enrolled during active disease.

This clone was counted once. The chain couples TRBV30 to TRBJ2-2; 9 bases match TRBD1. V gave up 5 bases and J gave up 3 bases; unmatched junction bases: 4. The CDR3 covers 14 residues. CDR1 and CDR2 (germline): GTSNPN, SVGIG (reference sequence). CDR3 sequence reads: CAWGQGWDTGELFF. In DNA form, the CDR3 reads TGTGCCTGGGGACAGGGGTGGGACACCGGGGAGCTGTTTTTT.

The J gene is TRBJ2-2, the V gene TRBV4-3; D unclear. Trimming took off 0 bases at V and 7 bases at J, with 9 bases between the two ends. The CDR3 loop spans 14 amino acids. Germline CDR1 is LGHNA and CDR2 is YSLEER. The chain's CDR3 is CASSQERFFGELFF. In DNA, the CDR3 is TGCGCCAGCAGCCAAGAGAGGTTTTTCGGGGAGCTGTTTTTT.

This sequence joins TRBV7-2 and TRBJ1-5; a weak D match, TRBD1 (6 bases). Looked up from germline, CDR1 is SGHTA and CDR2 is FQGNSA. This CDR3 contains 15 residues. V was trimmed by 4 bases and J by 7 bases, leaving 17 bases between them. The CDR3 spells CASSSAGTIAQPQHF. The DNA of the CDR3 is TGTGCCAGCAGCTCCGCCGGGACAATCGCGCAGCCCCAGCATTTT.

The chain has TRBV19 and TRBJ2-1, with D unclear. This CDR3 region has 15 residues. The V end was cut by 7 bases, the J end by 3 bases, with 16 bases between. The germline CDR1 and CDR2 sequences are LNHDA and SQIVND (reference sequence). CDR3 DNA: TGTGCCAGTACCGCGTTTGCCTCGTTCTACAATGAGCAGTTCTTC. Translated, it gives CASTAFASFYNEQFF.

The chain couples TRBV5-1 to TRBJ1-5; weak D call: TRBD1 (5 bases). Trimming left V 0 bases short and J 7 bases short, with 14 bases between. Per the germline V gene, CDR1 is SGHRS and CDR2 is YFSETQ. The CDR3 has 15 amino acids. The CDR3 spells CASSLAGGSRQPQHF. CDR3 nucleotide sequence: TGCGCCAGCAGCTTGGCGGGGGGATCAAGACAGCCCCAGCATTTT.

The CDR3 protein is CASRLAGGAYEQYF. DNA of the CDR3: TGTGCCAGCAGACTAGCGGGAGGGGCCTACGAGCAGTACTTC. The rearrangement joins TRBV6-5 to TRBJ2-7, with TRBD2 identical over 13 bases. Per the germline V gene, CDR1 is MNHEY and CDR2 is SVGAGI. Unmatched junction bases numbered 1, after V lost 6 bases and J lost 2 bases. This CDR3 spans 14 amino acids.

The rearrangement joins TRBV18 to TRBJ2-7; 7 bases are a match to TRBD1. Germline CDR1 is KGHSH and CDR2 is LQKENI. J was trimmed by 6 bases and V by 3 bases; bases with no gene match: 2. This CDR3 has 12 residues. The CDR3 reads CASSPTGPEQYF. CDR3 nucleotides: TGTGCCAGCTCACCGACAGGGCCCGAGCAGTACTTC.

Note on this clone: The DNA is omitted, as the CDR3 cannot be located on it reliably, and the CDR3 follows TCRdb's listing. The CDR3 sequence: CASSNLLGFGQGSQETQYF. The rearrangement joins TRBV21-1 to TRBJ2-5; the D call TRBD1 from the table was never checked on the DNA. TRBV21-1 is shown as a pseudogene. Including both end residues, the CDR3 is 19 amino acids long.

V and J are TRBV16 and TRBJ2-1; 10 bases map to TRBD2. V dropped 2 bases and J dropped 1; count of bases not matched to a gene: 5. The CDR3 has 17 residues. Germline-derived CDR1 and CDR2 are KGHSY and FQNENV. The CDR3 loop reads CASSQGSGRGSYNEQFF. CDR3 sequence (DNA): TGTGCCAGCAGCCAAGGGAGCGGGAGGGGGTCCTACAATGAGCAGTTCTTC.

The chain uses TRBV7-2 and TRBJ1-1; D may be TRBD1 (6 bases). The CDR3 totals 14 residues. CDR1 is SGHTA, CDR2 FQGNSA, per germline. Between the trimmed V and J ends, which lost 4 bases and 6 bases, there was a span of 15 bases. CDR3 DNA: TGTGCCAGCAGCTGGAAATACAGGGATTCTGAAGCTTTCTTT. Protein: CASSWKYRDSEAFF.

V gene TRBV5-1 combines with J gene TRBJ1-1, with TRBD1 matching over 9 bases. The CDR3 spans 15 residues. Germline CDR1 SGHRS, CDR2 YFSETQ. Germline trimming cut 4 bases from V and 4 bases from J; bases unmatched to any gene: 8. In DNA form, the CDR3 reads TGCGCCAGCAGCGTGGGACAGGGAATCGGCACTGAAGCTTTCTTT. This gives the protein CASSVGQGIGTEAFF.

This CDR3 reads CASSLVLAGGPEGYNEQFF. The DNA for the CDR3 is TGCGCCAGCAGCTTGGTGCTAGCGGGAGGGCCTGAAGGGTACAATGAGCAGTTCTTC. The chain has TRBV5-1 and TRBJ2-1, with 12 bases lining up with TRBD2. V lost 0 bases to trimming and J lost 4 bases; unmatched junction nucleotides: 11. This CDR3 has 19 amino acids. In germline, CDR1 is SGHRS, CDR2 YFSETQ.

The chain recombines TRBV2 with TRBJ1-2; TRBD1 might be the D (6 bases). V lost 6 bases, J lost 7 bases, and 12 bases lay in between. The CDR3 is 12 residues long. The germline V gene has CDR1 SNHLY and CDR2 FYNNEI. Written as DNA, the CDR3 is TGTGCCAGCAGGCTAGGGGGGGGTGGCTACACCTTC. It yields the protein CASRLGGGGYTF. The variable domain in full, completed from reference TRBV2 and TRBJ1-2, reads EPEVTQTPSHQVTQMGQEVILRCVPISNHLYFYWYRQILGQKVEFLVSFYNNEISEKSEIFDDQFSVERPDGSNFTLKIRSTKLEDSAMYFCASRLGGGGYTFGSGTRLTVV.

This clone was observed a single time. This chain connects TRBV4-1 to TRBJ1-3; tentatively, D is TRBD1 (5 bases). V dropped 0 bases and J dropped 1 base, with 19 bases sitting between them. This CDR3 has 19 residues. Germline lookup yields CDR1 MGHRA and CDR2 YSYEKL. CDR3 residues: CASSQDGGLGFVSGNTIYF. The DNA of the CDR3 is TGCGCCAGCAGCCAAGATGGGGGGTTAGGGTTTGTTTCTGGAAACACCATATATTTT.

The genes are TRBV7-2 and TRBJ2-7; TRBD2 matches 9 bases. CDR1 and CDR2 (germline): SGHTA, FQGNSA. J was trimmed by 2 bases and V by 6 bases; bases with no gene match: 8. The CDR3 runs to 15 residues. CDR3 amino acids: CASRTGAGGPYEQYF. The CDR3 coding sequence is TGTGCCAGCAGGACCGGAGCGGGAGGCCCCTACGAGCAGTACTTC. The full variable domain, its missing parts supplied by reference TRBV7-2 and TRBJ2-7, is GAGVSQSPSNKVTEKGKDVELRCDPISGHTALYWYRQSLGQGLEFLIYFQGNSAPDKSGLPSDRFSAERTGGSVSTLTIQRTQQEDSAVYLCASRTGAGGPYEQYFGPGTRLTVT.